The source of this T cell receptor beta chain is a study of T-cell reconstitution after alpha-beta-depleted transplantation in children. A TCRbeta library incorporating unique molecular identifiers was prepared. TCRdb reprocessed the PCR reads with MiXCR, giving one entry per CDR3 protein. The repertoire includes 500,000 to 650,000 distinct CDR3 sequences, 10% to 15% of them detected once, and 2.2% sits in the top ten. The CDR3 loop spans 14 amino acids. V was pared by 6 bases and J by 8 bases, with 9 bases of the junction left unmatched. This clonotype was counted at least ten times. The sequence was collected from a male patient aged 10 to 17 who had a stem cell transplant for acute myeloid leukemia, so the T cells may come from the graft donor. Material: PBMCs, mostly from graft donor cells, obtained 360 days after TCRalphabeta/CD19-depleted stem cell transplant. The V gene is TRBV12-3 or TRBV12-4, the J gene TRBJ1-2, with TRBD1 matching 10 bases. The CDR3 is CASRETGTGDGYTF. The CDR3 DNA sequence: TGTGCCAGCAGGGAAACCGGGACAGGGGACGGCTACACCTTC.